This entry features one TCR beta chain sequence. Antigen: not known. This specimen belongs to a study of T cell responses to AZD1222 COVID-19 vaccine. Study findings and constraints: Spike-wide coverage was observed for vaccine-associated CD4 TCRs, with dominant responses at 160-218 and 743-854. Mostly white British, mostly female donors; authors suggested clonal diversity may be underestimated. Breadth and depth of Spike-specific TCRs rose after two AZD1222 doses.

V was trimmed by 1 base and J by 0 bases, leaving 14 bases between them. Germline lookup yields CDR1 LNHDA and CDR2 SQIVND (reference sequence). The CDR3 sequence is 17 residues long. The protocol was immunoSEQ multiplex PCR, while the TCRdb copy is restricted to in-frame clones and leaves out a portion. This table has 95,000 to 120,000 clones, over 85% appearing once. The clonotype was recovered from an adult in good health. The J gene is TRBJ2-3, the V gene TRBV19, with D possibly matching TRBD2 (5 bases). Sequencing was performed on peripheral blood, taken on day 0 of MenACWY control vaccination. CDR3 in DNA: TGTGCCAGTAGTATAGGCCTAGCTGGGGTTAGCACAGATACGCAGTATTTT. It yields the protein CASSIGLAGVSTDTQYF.